This entry lists 21 T cell receptor beta chains sequenced from one sample in a study of beta chain features in type 1 diabetes (dated by TCRdb to about 2018). The library was produced with the immunoSEQ multiplex PCR assay. The High Capacity cDNA Reverse Transcription Kit was used to reverse transcribe all of the isolated RNA, meaning that expressed TCRB transcripts were what got sequenced. The table was pulled from immuneACCESS by TCRdb, which kept in-frame rearrangements only. Such tables lose some clones; where checked, under half of the loss comes from unresolved V genes, and the rest has no known cause. The sample table records about half a million clones; approximately 31% of these occur just once. The top ten constitute 0.05% to 0.065% of the sample. Sequenced sample: naive CD4+ T cells from blood. The intended sense of this specimen's cell subset or site label: true naive CD4+ T cells. All receptors come from a man younger than 30 in good health.

The CDR3 protein is CAWSGGQGDPGHF. CDR3 nucleotides: TGTGCCTGGAGTGGGGGACAGGGGGACCCCGGCCATTTT. The chain recombines TRBV30 with TRBJ1-5; 11 bases are a match to TRBD1. CDR1 GTSNPN and CDR2 SVGIG come from the germline V gene (reference sequence). The trim removed 1 base at V and 16 bases at J, leaving 9 bases unmatched. The CDR3 spans 13 residues.

This clone was observed a handful of times. The CDR3 protein is CASSSLLSDEQFF. The CDR3 DNA is TGTGCCAGCAGTTCACTTCTAAGCGATGAGCAGTTCTTC. The V and J genes are TRBV7-9 and TRBJ2-1; D not resolved. CDR1 SEHNR and CDR2 FQNEAQ come from the germline V gene (reference sequence). The CDR3 consists of 13 residues. V was shortened by 6 bases and J by 8 bases, with 14 bases between the two germline ends.

About this clone: This specimen includes other DNA sequences encoding the same CDR3. The gene calls are TRBV30 and TRBJ2-7; D is undetermined. Germline assignment: CDR1 GTSNPN and CDR2 SVGIG (reference sequence). Trimming removed 2 bases at V and 3 bases at J, with 5 bases between. This CDR3 spans 11 amino acids. CDR3 nucleotide sequence: TGTGCCTGGAGTCTGGGCTACGAGCAGTACTTC. It translates to CAWSLGYEQYF. Complete variable domain (other parts from reference TRBV30 and TRBJ2-7): SQTIHQWPATLVQPVGSPLSLECTVEGTSNPNLYWYRQAAGRGLQLLFYSVGIGQISSEVPQNLSASRPQDRQFILSSKKLLLSDSGFYLCAWSLGYEQYFGPGTRLTVT.

This chain uses TRBV7-2 with TRBJ2-5; D is uncertain. Trimming took off 5 bases at V and 5 bases at J, with 12 bases between the two ends. CDR1 SGHTA and CDR2 FQGNSA come from the germline V gene. The CDR3 extends over 13 amino acids. DNA for the CDR3: TGTGCCAGCAGCACGGGCCAAAGGGAGACCCAGTACTTC. It specifies CASSTGQRETQYF.

This clone was seen a few times. This sample also contains other DNA sequences that code for the same CDR3. The chain couples TRBV5-1 to TRBJ2-7, with TRBD2 identical over 8 bases. The germline CDR1 and CDR2 sequences are SGHRS and YFSETQ. The CDR3 spans 15 residues. Trimming at V came to 0 bases and at J to 1 base, leaving 3 bases not matched to a gene. This CDR3 reads CASSLESGSSYEQYF. The CDR3 DNA reads TGCGCCAGCAGCTTGGAGAGCGGGAGTTCCTACGAGCAGTACTTC.

This clone was counted once. This chain connects TRBV30 to TRBJ1-4, with D unresolved. This CDR3 has 14 amino acids. Germline V gene data show CDR1 as GTSNPN and CDR2 as SVGIG (reference sequence). Trimming took off 4 bases at V and 4 bases at J, with 13 bases between the two ends. As DNA, the CDR3 is TGTGCCTGGAATGTACGGACGATTAATGAAAAACTGTTTTTT. The encoded protein is CAWNVRTINEKLFF. The whole variable domain, remainder taken from reference TRBV30 and TRBJ1-4, is SQTIHQWPATLVQPVGSPLSLECTVEGTSNPNLYWYRQAAGRGLQLLFYSVGIGQISSEVPQNLSASRPQDRQFILSSKKLLLSDSGFYLCAWNVRTINEKLFFGSGTQLSVL.

The chain uses TRBV28 and TRBJ2-7; 11 positions match TRBD1. From germline, CDR1 is MDHEN and CDR2 SYDVKM. The CDR3 spans 15 residues. V lost 6 bases, J lost 2 bases, and 6 bases stayed unmatched. The DNA for the CDR3 is TGTGCCAGCAGGGCACCGGGACAGGGGGCCTACGAGCAGTACTTC. This sequence encodes CASRAPGQGAYEQYF.

A note on this clone: Other DNA variants within this sample encode the same CDR3. The V call is TRBV29-1, the J call TRBJ2-5; D gene unclear. Germline CDR1 and CDR2: SQVTM and ANQGSEA. The CDR3 has 12 amino acids. The V gene lost 6 bases and the J gene lost 4 bases, with 12 bases spanning the gap. The CDR3, as DNA: TGCAGCGTATTAGACGGCCGAGAGACCCAGTACTTC. Protein: CSVLDGRETQYF.

This clone was picked up a small number of times. DNA for the CDR3: TGCGCCAGCAGCGCAAGGGACGCGGGAGGCCCCAATGAGCAGTTCTTC. Protein sequence: CASSARDAGGPNEQFF. J is TRBJ2-1 and V is TRBV5-1, with 8 bases matching TRBD2. J lost 6 bases, V lost 4 bases, and 12 bases had no gene match. The CDR3 has 16 amino acids. CDR1 and CDR2 from the germline V gene are SGHRS and YFSETQ.

V gene TRBV5-4 combines with J gene TRBJ1-2; D is possibly TRBD1 (5 bases). Germline values: CDR1 SGHNT, CDR2 YYREEE (reference sequence). The CDR3 consists of 14 residues. Trimming cost V 4 bases and J 0 bases, with 10 bases left between them. The CDR3: CASSQTGPNYGYTF. The CDR3 region has the DNA TGTGCCAGCAGCCAAACGGGGCCTAACTATGGCTACACCTTC.

The DNA for the CDR3 is TGTGCCAGCAGACAGGGGGCTTGGTACCAAGAGACCCAGTACTTC. Its protein product is CASRQGAWYQETQYF. J is TRBJ2-5 and V is TRBV7-2; 9 bases align to TRBD1. The CDR3 is 15 amino acids. Germline assignment: CDR1 SGHTA and CDR2 FQGNSA. Losses at the gene ends were 6 bases for V and 0 bases for J; bases not matched to a gene: 5.

The CDR3 DNA sequence: TGTGCCAGCAGCAAAAAGGGAATCTCTGGGGCCAACGTCCTGACTTTC. Its translation: CASSKKGISGANVLTF. The chain uses TRBV21-1 and TRBJ2-6. TRBV21-1 is classified as a pseudogene. The CDR3 totals 16 residues.

On this clone: Other DNA sequences in this sample translate to the same CDR3. The chain has TRBV14 and TRBJ1-2; D ambiguous. The germline V and J ends were trimmed by 4 bases and 3 bases, with 6 bases remaining between them. The CDR3 length is 12 residues. CDR1 is SGHDN and CDR2 is FVKESK in the germline V gene. The CDR3 DNA reads as TGTGCCAGCAGCCCCGCGGACTATGGCTACACCTTC. Translation gives CASSPADYGYTF.

In this sample, this clone turned up a few times. A read error may produce the germline difference seen at one junction end. V and J are TRBV30 and TRBJ2-5; D unresolved. Gene TRBJ2-7 matches the end of the DNA better, so the J call may be wrong. CDR3 size: 11 residues. In germline, CDR1 is GTSNPN, CDR2 SVGIG (reference sequence). The CDR3 region has the DNA TGTGCCTGGGGTGTCCGGGACGAGCAGTACTTC. This translates into CAWGVRDEQYF.

The J gene is TRBJ2-5, the V gene TRBV5-1; TRBD2 matches at 9 bases. V gave up 6 bases and J gave up 1 base; unmatched junction bases: 4. This CDR3 region has 14 residues. The germline V gene has CDR1 SGHRS and CDR2 YFSETQ. The CDR3 nucleotides are TGCGCCAGCACCCCTAGCGGGGTCCAAGAGACCCAGTACTTC. Translating it yields CASTPSGVQETQYF.

The rearrangement links TRBV10-3 to TRBJ2-7; TRBD1 aligns across 11 bases. Per germline, CDR1 ENHRY and CDR2 SYGVKD. The CDR3 loop spans 15 amino acids. The V segment lost 10 bases and the J segment 0 bases; nucleotides outside the gene matches: 8. In DNA, the CDR3 is TGTGCCACCAGGACAGGGGGCTTAGGCTCCTACGAGCAGTACTTC. It yields the protein CATRTGGLGSYEQYF.

CDR3 sequence (DNA): TGTGCCTGGAGTCCCCTACAGGGAGAGCAGTACTTC. As protein: CAWSPLQGEQYF. This chain joins TRBV30 and TRBJ2-7, with D perhaps matching TRBD1 (6 bases). The CDR3 runs to 12 residues. In germline, CDR1 is GTSNPN, CDR2 SVGIG (reference sequence). V dropped 2 bases and J dropped 7 bases, with 12 bases sitting between them.

The gene calls are TRBV30 and TRBJ2-1; TRBD2 agrees at 12 bases. The CDR3 runs to 16 residues. J was trimmed by 2 bases and V by 2 bases; bases with no gene match: 4. Germline V gene data show CDR1 as GTSNPN and CDR2 as SVGIG (reference sequence). The chain's CDR3 is CAWSPGLAGTYNEQFF. CDR3 DNA sequence: TGTGCCTGGAGTCCTGGACTAGCGGGGACCTACAATGAGCAGTTCTTC. The complete variable domain, with remaining parts taken from reference TRBV30 and TRBJ2-1, reads SQTIHQWPATLVQPVGSPLSLECTVEGTSNPNLYWYRQAAGRGLQLLFYSVGIGQISSEVPQNLSASRPQDRQFILSSKKLLLSDSGFYLCAWSPGLAGTYNEQFFGPGTRLTVL.

This clone has a handful of counts. The chain uses TRBV29-1 and TRBJ2-1, with 11 bases that match TRBD2. The junction had 8 bases not matched to a gene; V was cut back by 7 bases and J by 3 bases. The CDR3 has 15 amino acids. Germline V gene lookup returns CDR1 SQVTM and CDR2 ANQGSEA. The CDR3 reads CSAGSGTSGYNEQFF. DNA for the CDR3: TGCAGCGCTGGATCCGGGACTAGCGGCTACAATGAGCAGTTCTTC.

This clone showed up just a few times. This chain links TRBV30 with TRBJ2-7, with D possibly being TRBD1 (6 bases). Germline V gene lookup returns CDR1 GTSNPN and CDR2 SVGIG (reference sequence). The CDR3 sequence is 13 residues long. V dropped 0 bases and J dropped 12 bases, with 18 bases sitting between them. This chain's CDR3 is CAWSVSGQSPRYF. The DNA for the CDR3 is TGTGCCTGGAGTGTAAGTGGACAGAGTCCGAGGTACTTC.

The V and J genes are TRBV7-2 and TRBJ2-2; the D gene could be TRBD1 or TRBD2 (5 bases each). The CDR3 runs 16 residues. Looked up from germline, CDR1 is SGHTA and CDR2 is FQGNSA. Trimming took off 6 bases at V and 7 bases at J, with 21 bases between the two ends. DNA for the CDR3: TGTGCCAGCAGTGCGACCGGGACCCCTTCGAACGGGGAGCTGTTTTTT. This sequence encodes CASSATGTPSNGELFF.